This TCR beta chain was retrieved from a study of T cell responses to AZD1222 COVID-19 vaccine. Repertoires were generated with immunoSEQ multiplex PCR, while TCRdb's copy carries only in-frame clones and drops some. The sample lists 200,000 to 250,000 clones, roughly 94% occurring once. The trim removed 1 base at V and 5 bases at J, leaving 8 bases unmatched. Germline V gene sequence: CDR1 SGHRS, CDR2 YFSETQ. This CDR3 has 17 amino acids. The TCR sequence derives from an adult who received the MenACWY meningococcal vaccine as a control. The V and J genes are TRBV5-1 and TRBJ2-1; 11 bases map to TRBD2. The source was peripheral blood, collected 28 days after the second dose of the MenACWY control vaccine. The chain's CDR3 is CASSLTSGSSSDNEQFF. The CDR3 coding sequence is TGCGCCAGCAGCTTGACTAGCGGGAGCTCGAGTGACAATGAGCAGTTCTTC.